This paragraph reports one TCR beta chain. This sample stems from a study of blood T cell repertoires in COVID-19. Study overall: COVID-19 samples collected from the United States, Italy and Spain covered acute and convalescent phases. Sources were T cells, B-cell-depleted T cells, or PBMCs; the material itself was cDNA or gDNA.

Those enrolled, adults aged roughly 18 to 89 years, came from about two dozen US areas. Within 2 weeks of study entry, exposed participants had contacted a PCR-confirmed or clinician-diagnosed COVID-19 case. Only in-frame clones appear in the TCRdb table, and some are missing; sequencing was by immunoSEQ multiplex PCR. The sample consists of roughly 230,000 clones, around 83% of them appearing once. Germline V gene data show CDR1 as LNHDA and CDR2 as SQIVND (reference sequence). CDR3 length: 15 amino acids. The V end lost 4 bases, the J end lost 2 bases, and 12 bases lay between the germline ends. The origin of this receptor is a woman in her forties or fifties who had been exposed to COVID-19. The chain links TRBV19 to TRBJ1-5; weak D call: TRBD1 (5 bases). Specimen: PBMCs or T cells enriched from blood (not recorded which). CDR3 amino acids: CASSNPDSRNQPQHF. CDR3 nucleotide sequence: TGTGCCAGTAGTAACCCAGACAGCCGCAATCAGCCCCAGCATTTT.